The clone carrying this T cell receptor (beta chain) was observed a few times. The data are from a study of regulatory T cells in long-lasting Graves disease. Regarding time point: newly diagnosed GD, antithyroid drugs for less than 3 months. The authors made the TCR library using RNA they extracted from PBMCs. iRepertoire HTBI primers and Arm-PCR of CDR3 regions built TCR beta libraries. TCRdb analysed the multiplex PCR reads with MiXCR anew, one entry per CDR3 protein. The sample yields some 500,000 distinct CDR3 sequences, roughly 14% seen once. The ends lost 3 bases at V and 2 bases at J; junction bases unmatched: 6. This CDR3 has 14 amino acids. Germline V gives CDR1 DFQATT, CDR2 SNEGSKA (reference sequence). These same data were also listed under a study on T cells in Graves' hyperthyroidism and ophthalmopathy.

The V gene is TRBV20-1, the J gene TRBJ2-7, with 8 bases that match TRBD2. The clonotype comes from a man aged 25-45 years with Graves disease. Sequenced material: peripheral blood mononuclear cells (PBMCs), taken at new diagnosis, from a patient treated with antithyroid drugs. As DNA, the CDR3 is TGCAGTGCTAGGCCGGCGGGAGGAACCTACGAGCAGTACTTC. Translated, it gives CSARPAGGTYEQYF.